The rows below give T cell receptor beta chains drawn from one sample of a study of CD8+CD57+ T cells in acquired aplastic anemia. A single record per CDR3 protein comes from TCRdb applying MiXCR to the reads. This table has about 180,000 distinct CDR3 sequences, 47% appearing once. Material: sorted CD4+, CD8+, or CD8+CD57+ T cells (not recorded which) from PBMCs. The receptors come from a human donor with aplastic anemia. Both conserved end residues are trimmed from each CDR3. The D gene is left open where the match is weak.

j_call d_call v_call cdr3_aa
TRBJ2-2 . TRBV3-1 ASSSPDSGELF
TRBJ2-7 . TRBV19 ASSSRPGPYEQY
TRBJ1-2 . TRBV25-1 ASSVPGVNYGYT
TRBJ1-6 . TRBV10-3 AIRARTENSPLH
TRBJ1-1 . TRBV10-3 AISEEDGTEAF
TRBJ2-7 . TRBV7-2 ASSSLGEQY
TRBJ1-2 TRBD1 TRBV10-3 AISESDRGLFYT
TRBJ2-7 TRBD2 TRBV4-3 ASSQESSGNYEQY
TRBJ1-1 TRBD1 TRBV2 ASSTGPMNTEAF
TRBJ2-7 . TRBV7-2 STRTGTYEQY
TRBJ2-3 TRBD2 TRBV5-1 ASSFNPGGAQY
TRBJ2-7 . TRBV5-1 ASSLVPGREQY
TRBJ2-7 TRBD1 TRBV11-2 ASSLDRTGGQY
TRBJ2-5 . TRBV7-6 ASSSDSQETQY
TRBJ2-5 . TRBV5-1 ASSPLWGVGETQY
TRBJ2-1 . TRBV25-1 ASSESGVPNEQF
TRBJ1-5 . TRBV12-3/TRBV12-4 ASTNPDRQPQH
TRBJ1-2 . TRBV4-1 ASSLRRPGASGGYT
TRBJ1-1 . TRBV5-4 ASSLAGVPEAF
TRBJ2-7 TRBD2 TRBV20-1 SARRGGDGYEQY
TRBJ2-7 . TRBV20-1 SARTLPGGEYEQY
TRBJ2-7 TRBD2 TRBV20-1 SAREVTSGTYEQY
TRBJ2-2 TRBD2 TRBV20-1 SARGREGGELF
TRBJ2-7 . TRBV7-8 ASSPRDYEQY
TRBJ2-7 TRBD2 TRBV20-1 SASVLAASSYEQY
TRBJ1-2 TRBD1 TRBV6-5 ASSYSLRTGYGYT
TRBJ1-2 . TRBV7-8 ASSLVTDPNYGYT
TRBJ2-5 TRBD2 TRBV4-2 ASSPTSGGAAETQY
TRBJ2-7 TRBD2 TRBV7-2 ASSSPRLAYEQY
TRBJ2-3 TRBD1 TRBV7-3 ASSLGDRGPDTQY
TRBJ2-1 TRBD2 TRBV15 ATSSRDYLNEQF
TRBJ1-1 . TRBV19 ASSIDPVGTEAF
TRBJ1-5 . TRBV12-3/TRBV12-4 ASSFSQSSNQPQH
TRBJ2-7 . TRBV20-1 SADGQYEQY
TRBJ1-5 . TRBV19 ACSRPRHPPQH
TRBJ2-7 TRBD1 TRBV2 ASRVTGGSEQY
TRBJ1-2 . TRBV4-2 ASSQKTVSVATGYT
TRBJ1-6 . TRBV9 ASSVGNAPLH
TRBJ1-1 . TRBV10-3 AIGREGGAYTEAF
TRBJ1-4 . TRBV7-9 ASSLLRRDEKLF
TRBJ2-7 . TRBV2 AGAKQGTGYEQY
TRBJ2-5 . TRBV5-8 ASSPSRAQETQY
TRBJ2-1 TRBD2 TRBV7-3 ASSRERGVSYNEQF
TRBJ2-3 . TRBV9 ASSVIDREDTQY
TRBJ2-5 . TRBV6-1 ASIGPRETQY
TRBJ1-2 . TRBV19 ASSIGGGNNYGYT
TRBJ2-7 . TRBV7-6 ASSPFGPYEQY
TRBJ1-2 . TRBV4-3 ASSQDPQGGGYT
TRBJ1-2 . TRBV5-1 ASSKDGANYGYT
TRBJ1-2 . TRBV10-3 ASSGTGLGRYYGYT